This T cell receptor (beta chain) originates from a study of blood T cell repertoires in COVID-19. Sequencing used immunoSEQ multiplex PCR; TCRdb keeps in-frame clones, though not all of them. The sample has under 95,000 clones; 75% to 90% are singletons. The CDR3 spans 16 residues. V lost 3 bases and J lost 4; bases outside the gene matches: 4. CDR1 and CDR2 from the germline V gene are SGHRS and YFSETQ. This clonotype was obtained from a woman of 80 years or more with acute or convalescent COVID-19. Sequenced material: peripheral blood. The chain couples TRBV5-1 to TRBJ2-5; TRBD2 aligns across 15 bases. The CDR3 sequence is CASSWGLAGGGETQYF. In DNA, the CDR3 is TGCGCCAGCAGCTGGGGACTAGCGGGGGGAGGAGAGACCCAGTACTTC.